The following is a T cell receptor beta chain sequence with its context. Antigen unknown. This record belongs to a study of Graves' ophthalmopathy and Graves' hyperthyroidism. Study-wide context: Peripheral blood sampling occurred at initial diagnosis, before any treatment. Study results and limitations: Most expanded thyroid clonotypes above 0.001 frequency also appeared in blood.

With 3 bases removed from V and 6 bases from J, the gap between germline ends came to 29 bases. The germline CDR1 and CDR2 sequences are MGHRA and YSYEKL. The CDR3 runs 19 residues. From RNA, the CDR3 regions of TCR beta chains were amplified and sequenced. The workflow started with a first-round RT-PCR run with HTBI primers and then moved on to a second-round multiplex PCR. TCRdb re-called the multiplex PCR reads with MiXCR, one entry per CDR3 protein. The table shows about 400,000 distinct CDR3 sequences, with around 20% occurring only once. V gene TRBV4-1 combines with J gene TRBJ1-2, with D uncertain. Sequenced: peripheral blood. This TCR was recovered from a woman between 18 and 30 years old with stable Graves' hyperthyroidism. The CDR3 nucleotides read TGCGCCAGCAGCCATTTCCCCCCTAGTCTGGCATTCGATCGTGATGGCTACACCTTC. Protein product: CASSHFPPSLAFDRDGYTF.